This T cell receptor beta chain was found in a study of blood T cell repertoires in COVID-19. About the study: The cDNA or gDNA used as material had been derived from T cells, B-cell-depleted T cells, or PBMCs.

Each participant's cohort was designated according to participant-reported clinical history. For recovered donors of Cohort 3, there were two negative PCRs, clearance, or symptom resolution. V was clipped by 5 bases and J by 0 bases, with 11 bases between them. There are 15 residues in the CDR3. CDR1 is SNHLY and CDR2 is FYNNEI in the germline V gene. The method was immunoSEQ multiplex PCR; TCRdb's version includes in-frame clones alone and lacks a portion of them. In the table there are 260,000 or so clones, approximately 81% of which are singletons. This clone was detected only once. The chain combines TRBV2 with TRBJ1-5, with a weak D call TRBD1 (6 bases). This TCR was recovered from a woman aged 45-59 years who had recovered from COVID-19. Sample: PBMCs or T cells enriched from blood (not recorded which). CDR3 nucleotide sequence: TGTGCCAGCAGTCACGGGACACATAGCAATCAGCCCCAGCATTTT. Translating gives CASSHGTHSNQPQHF.